These 25 T cell receptor beta chains came from one sample sequenced in a study of T cell repertoires in cytomegalovirus infection. One entry per CDR3 protein results from TCRdb running MiXCR on the reads. Here the sample spans around 450,000 distinct CDR3 sequences, roughly 12% being singletons. The sample consisted of PBMCs. These receptor sequences come from a human donor in good health (CMV status not recorded). Some clones in this sample may be carry-over from other donors' samples.

CDR3 sequence reads: CASSPMTSTDTQYF. DNA for the CDR3: TGCGCCAGCAGCCCCATGACTAGCACAGATACGCAGTATTTT. The J gene is TRBJ2-3, the V gene TRBV5-1, with no clear D. Germline CDR1 is SGHRS and CDR2 is YFSETQ. Trimming removed 4 bases from V and 0 bases from J, with 9 bases in between. The CDR3 totals 14 residues.

This clonotype was counted many times. V gene TRBV10-1 combines with J gene TRBJ2-3; D gene unclear. V was cut by 0 bases and J by 6 bases, with 13 bases left in between. Germline V CDR1 and CDR2: WNHNN, SYGVQD (reference sequence). This CDR3 spans 15 amino acids. CDR3 in DNA: TGCGCCAGCAGTGAGTCGGGAACCCCCGGGGATACGCAGTATTTT. It yields the protein CASSESGTPGDTQYF.

This clonotype appeared many times. The gene calls are TRBV19 and TRBJ1-5; a weak D match, TRBD1 (6 bases). The ends were cut back, 3 bases at V and 6 bases at J, with 15 bases in the middle. From germline, CDR1 is LNHDA and CDR2 SQIVND (reference sequence). The CDR3 covers 15 residues. As DNA, the CDR3 is TGTGCCAGTAGTATCTGGGGGGCAAGAAGTCAGCCCCAGCATTTT. It translates to CASSIWGARSQPQHF.

This clonotype was observed a few times. This sequence joins TRBV4-1 and TRBJ1-5; D possibly corresponds to TRBD1 (5 bases). Germline CDR1 reads MGHRA; CDR2 reads YSYEKL. Trimming stripped 4 bases from V and 5 bases from J, with 15 bases between. The CDR3 totals 15 residues. The CDR3 reads CASSRSPGGDQPQHF. The CDR3, as DNA: TGCGCCAGCAGCCGTTCGCCGGGGGGGGATCAGCCCCAGCATTTT.

CDR3 nucleotide sequence: TGCAGTGCTAGAGATATGGAGGCAACTAATGAAAAACTGTTTTTT. It is translated as CSARDMEATNEKLFF. V usage is TRBV20-1 and J usage is TRBJ1-4, with D unclear. Germline V CDR1 and CDR2: DFQATT, SNEGSKA (reference sequence). The CDR3 loop spans 15 amino acids. V lost 0 bases to trimming and J lost 0 bases, with 8 bases between them.

At least ten counts were recorded for this clonotype. The J gene is TRBJ2-5, the V gene TRBV9; D uncertain. Deletions cut 0 bases from V and 1 base from J, with 7 bases between. Germline values: CDR1 SGDLS, CDR2 YYNGEE. The CDR3 sequence is 14 residues long. CDR3 sequence (DNA): TGTGCCAGCAGCGTAGGTAATTCCCAAGAGACCCAGTACTTC. Its protein product is CASSVGNSQETQYF.

This clonotype has at least ten counts. This chain links TRBV3-1 with TRBJ1-1; 7 bases are shared with TRBD1. Germline CDR1 LGHDT, CDR2 YNNKEL (reference sequence). The CDR3 loop spans 14 amino acids. V shed 2 bases, J shed 5 bases, and the junction held 5 bases outside the gene matches. CDR3 nucleotides: TGTGCCAGCAGCCAACGACAGGGTTGGACTGAAGCTTTCTTT. It codes for CASSQRQGWTEAFF.

With regard to this clonotype: A much larger clone is a single base away; this may be a read error. The chain is built from TRBV20-1 and TRBJ2-7; D might be TRBD1 (6 bases). CDR3 length: 13 residues. Per germline, CDR1 DFQATT and CDR2 SNEGSKA (reference sequence). Trimming stripped 0 bases from V and 1 base from J, with 7 bases between. The CDR3, as DNA: TGCAGTGCTAGAGATGGACAGTCCTACGAGCAGTACTTC. It encodes CSARDGQSYEQYF.

V usage is TRBV9 and J usage is TRBJ1-1; D ambiguous. Trimming took off 4 bases at V and 1 base at J, with 11 bases between the two ends. CDR1 and CDR2 from the germline V gene are SGDLS and YYNGEE. This CDR3 is built from 14 residues. The CDR3 DNA reads TGTGCCAGCAGCCCCTTTTCCCCGAACACTGAAGCTTTCTTT. Protein sequence: CASSPFSPNTEAFF.

This clonotype was seen many times. V gene TRBV28 combines with J gene TRBJ2-1; possibly TRBD1 for D (6 bases). Trimming took 2 bases from V and 15 from J, leaving 14 bases between them. Germline values: CDR1 MDHEN, CDR2 SYDVKM. CDR3 length: 12 amino acids. CDR3 coding DNA: TGTGCCAGCAGTTTAGGACAGCTTGATATGTTCTTC. As protein: CASSLGQLDMFF.

V gene TRBV2 combines with J gene TRBJ2-5, with 8 bases aligning to TRBD2. The CDR3 length is 14 residues. The germline V gene has CDR1 SNHLY and CDR2 FYNNEI. Trimming took 7 bases from V and 2 from J; bases not matched to a gene: 6. The CDR3 region has the DNA TGTGCCAGCATTAGGACTAGCTCACAAGAGACCCAGTACTTC. It yields the protein CASIRTSSQETQYF.

The chain links TRBV20-1 to TRBJ2-7; D possibly corresponds to TRBD1 (6 bases). Per the germline V gene, CDR1 is DFQATT and CDR2 is SNEGSKA (reference sequence). The CDR3 is 13 residues long. Between the trimmed V and J ends, which lost 3 bases and 2 bases, there was a span of 11 bases. CDR3 nucleotide sequence: TGCAGTGCTAGTCTTCACAGGGCCTACGAGCAGTACTTC. Its translation is CSASLHRAYEQYF.

This clonotype was recorded a few times. J is TRBJ2-6 and V is TRBV20-1; 8 bases are shared with TRBD1. J was trimmed by 5 bases and V by 5 bases; bases with no gene match: 8. The CDR3 is made up of 15 amino acids. In germline, CDR1 is DFQATT, CDR2 SNEGSKA (reference sequence). CDR3 nucleotide sequence: TGCAGTGCTCATAGACAGGGGATAAGGGCCAACGTCCTGACTTTC. It encodes CSAHRQGIRANVLTF.

The chain has TRBV20-1 and TRBJ2-5, with 8 bases lining up with TRBD2. V lost 4 bases and J lost 4; bases outside the gene matches: 11. Germline V gene data show CDR1 as DFQATT and CDR2 as SNEGSKA (reference sequence). The CDR3 totals 15 residues. CDR3 loop: CSAIGGTAGGETQYF. CDR3 bases: TGCAGTGCTATAGGGGGAACGGCGGGGGGAGAGACCCAGTACTTC.

At least ten counts were recorded for this clonotype. The J gene is TRBJ2-3, the V gene TRBV7-8, with D possibly TRBD2 on 6 matching bases. The V gene lost 5 bases and the J gene lost 4 bases, with 10 bases spanning the gap. Germline values: CDR1 SGHVS, CDR2 FQNEAQ. This CDR3 is built from 13 residues. CDR3 protein: CASSPRGPDTQYF. The DNA of the CDR3 is TGTGCCAGCAGCCCGCGGGGCCCAGATACGCAGTATTTT. Variable domain in full (rest from reference TRBV7-8 and TRBJ2-3): GAGVSQSPRYKVAKRGQDVALRCDPISGHVSLFWYQQALGQGPEFLTYFQNEAQLDKSGLPSDRFFAERPEGSVSTLKIQRTQQEDSAVYLCASSPRGPDTQYFGPGTRLTVL.

In this sample, this clonotype turned up a few times. The rearrangement links TRBV30 to TRBJ2-6; D unresolved. CDR1 is GTSNPN, CDR2 SVGIG, per germline (reference sequence). The CDR3 sequence is 13 residues long. Trimming removed 7 bases from V and 1 base from J, with 8 bases in between. The CDR3 region has the DNA TGTGCCTTGACGGATTCTGGGGCCAACGTCCTGACTTTC. Amino acids: CALTDSGANVLTF.

This clonotype was counted ten times or more. The CDR3 loop is CASSFPRASGGNTGELFF. CDR3 coding DNA: TGTGCCAGCAGTTTCCCAAGGGCTAGCGGGGGGAACACCGGGGAGCTGTTTTTT. V gene TRBV12-3 or TRBV12-4 combines with J gene TRBJ2-2; TRBD2 aligns across 10 bases. V shed 3 bases, J shed 1 base, and the junction held 8 bases outside the gene matches. The CDR3 has 18 amino acids.

The genes are TRBV5-4 and TRBJ1-1; D remains unclear. The V end was cut by 4 bases, the J end by 2 bases, with 12 bases between. This CDR3 region has 14 residues. Germline V lookup: CDR1 SGHNT, CDR2 YYREEE (reference sequence). CDR3 residues: CASSAQNPNTEAFF. CDR3 nucleotides: TGTGCCAGCAGCGCACAGAACCCCAACACTGAAGCTTTCTTT.

The J gene is TRBJ2-5, the V gene TRBV20-1; 11 positions agree with TRBD2. From germline, CDR1 is DFQATT and CDR2 SNEGSKA (reference sequence). The CDR3 has 13 amino acids. V gave up 6 bases and J gave up 7 bases; unmatched junction bases: 7. CDR3 sequence reads: CSAPTSGVRTQYF. The CDR3 DNA reads as TGCAGTGCCCCGACTAGCGGGGTTAGGACCCAGTACTTC.

This chain links TRBV2 with TRBJ2-3; 9 bases fit TRBD1. There are 14 residues in the CDR3. Germline trimming cut 6 bases from V and 3 bases from J; bases unmatched to any gene: 4. CDR1 is SNHLY, CDR2 FYNNEI, per germline. This chain's CDR3 is CASRGQGWTDTQYF. The CDR3 DNA is TGTGCCAGCAGGGGACAGGGATGGACAGATACGCAGTATTTT.

This clonotype was counted at least ten times. The rearrangement joins TRBV20-1 to TRBJ2-7, with D possibly being TRBD2 (5 bases). Per germline, CDR1 DFQATT and CDR2 SNEGSKA (reference sequence). The CDR3 spans 12 residues. The ends were cut back, 6 bases at V and 0 bases at J, with 9 bases in the middle. CDR3 amino acids: CSAKRTSYEQYF. The DNA of the CDR3 is TGCAGTGCAAAGCGGACCTCCTACGAGCAGTACTTC.

This clonotype has at least ten counts. The gene calls are TRBV5-1 and TRBJ2-1; a possible D gene is TRBD2 (7 bases). The V gene's germline CDR1 is SGHRS and CDR2 YFSETQ. The V end lost 3 bases, the J end lost 5 bases, and 18 bases lay between the germline ends. The CDR3 length is 16 residues. The CDR3 loop is CASSSWGGGNNNEQFF. In DNA form, the CDR3 reads TGCGCCAGCAGCTCGTGGGGCGGGGGCAACAACAATGAGCAGTTCTTC.

The chain combines TRBV5-1 with TRBJ1-1, with D perhaps TRBD1 (5 bases). From germline, CDR1 is SGHRS and CDR2 YFSETQ. The germline V and J ends were trimmed by 0 bases and 1 base, with 10 bases remaining between them. CDR3 length equals 15 residues. CDR3 region: CASSLEPGANTEAFF. The CDR3 region has the DNA TGCGCCAGCAGCTTGGAGCCCGGGGCGAACACTGAAGCTTTCTTT. Filled out from reference TRBV5-1 and TRBJ1-1, the complete variable domain reads KAGVTQTPRYLIKTRGQQVTLSCSPISGHRSVSWYQQTPGQGLQFLFEYFSETQRNKGNFPGRFSGRQFSNSRSEMNVSTLELGDSALYLCASSLEPGANTEAFFGQGTRLTVV.

This clonotype was detected a few times. This sequence joins TRBV3-1 and TRBJ2-7, with D maybe TRBD1 (6 bases). The V gene's germline CDR1 is LGHDT and CDR2 YNNKEL (reference sequence). The CDR3 loop spans 14 amino acids. Between the trimmed V and J ends, which lost 1 base and 2 bases, there was a span of 9 bases. The CDR3 loop is CASSQAGDAYEQYF. The CDR3, as DNA: TGTGCCAGCAGCCAAGCAGGGGATGCCTACGAGCAGTACTTC.

This clonotype was observed at least ten times. V is TRBV20-1 and J is TRBJ2-7; 7 nucleotides align to TRBD2. Trimming at V came to 1 base and at J to 5 bases, leaving 14 bases not matched to a gene. Germline lookup yields CDR1 DFQATT and CDR2 SNEGSKA (reference sequence). CDR3 length: 16 amino acids. The CDR3 coding sequence is TGCAGTGCTAGAGCTCCCCCCGGGCGGGGGTTGGACGAGCAGTACTTC. Amino acid sequence: CSARAPPGRGLDEQYF.